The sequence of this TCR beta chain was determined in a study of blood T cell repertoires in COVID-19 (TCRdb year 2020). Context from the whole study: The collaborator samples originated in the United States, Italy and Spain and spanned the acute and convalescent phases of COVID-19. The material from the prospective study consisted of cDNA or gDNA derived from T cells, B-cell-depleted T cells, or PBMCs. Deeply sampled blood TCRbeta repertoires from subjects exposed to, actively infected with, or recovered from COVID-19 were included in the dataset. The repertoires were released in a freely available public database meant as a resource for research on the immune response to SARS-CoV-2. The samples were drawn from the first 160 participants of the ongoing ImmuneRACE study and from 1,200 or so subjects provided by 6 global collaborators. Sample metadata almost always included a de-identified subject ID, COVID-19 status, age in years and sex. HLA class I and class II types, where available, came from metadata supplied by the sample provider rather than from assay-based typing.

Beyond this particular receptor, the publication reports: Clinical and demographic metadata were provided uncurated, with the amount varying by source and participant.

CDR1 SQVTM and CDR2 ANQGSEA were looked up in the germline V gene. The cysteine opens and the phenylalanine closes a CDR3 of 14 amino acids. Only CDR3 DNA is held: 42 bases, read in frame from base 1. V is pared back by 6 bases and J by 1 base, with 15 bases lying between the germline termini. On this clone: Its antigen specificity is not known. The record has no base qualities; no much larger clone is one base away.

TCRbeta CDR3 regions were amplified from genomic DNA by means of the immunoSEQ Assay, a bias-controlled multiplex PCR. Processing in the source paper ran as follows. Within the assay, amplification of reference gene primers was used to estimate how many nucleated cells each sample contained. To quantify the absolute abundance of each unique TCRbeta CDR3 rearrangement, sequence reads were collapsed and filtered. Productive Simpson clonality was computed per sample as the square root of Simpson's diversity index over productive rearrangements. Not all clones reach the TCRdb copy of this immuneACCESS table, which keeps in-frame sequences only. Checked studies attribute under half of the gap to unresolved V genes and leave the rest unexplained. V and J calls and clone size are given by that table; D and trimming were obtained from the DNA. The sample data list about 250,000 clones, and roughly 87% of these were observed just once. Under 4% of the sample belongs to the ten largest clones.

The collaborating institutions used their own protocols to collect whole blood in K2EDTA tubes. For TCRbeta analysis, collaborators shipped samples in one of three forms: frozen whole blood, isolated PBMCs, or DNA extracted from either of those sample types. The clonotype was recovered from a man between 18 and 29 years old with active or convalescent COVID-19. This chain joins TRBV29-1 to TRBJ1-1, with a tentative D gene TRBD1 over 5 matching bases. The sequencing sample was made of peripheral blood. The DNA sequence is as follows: TGCAGCGTCGAATTTGGGGCGAGGAACACTGAAGCTTTCTTT. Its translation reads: CSVEFGARNTEAFF.